This T cell receptor (beta chain) was sequenced during a study of shared clonotypes between healthy human individuals. Study information: Participating donors consisted of a couple of women and a few men aged 18 to 49. For every donor, three CD4 naive, three CD4 memory, two CD8 naive and one CD8 memory plates were used.

Per germline, CDR1 MDHEN and CDR2 SYDVKM. Trimming shortened V by 7 bases and J by 4 bases, and 19 bases separated the two germline ends. This CDR3 has 15 amino acids. Per sorted-subset replicate PCR, input was 200 to 250 ng DNA, representing 30,000 to 35,000 T cell genomes. Sequenced by immunoSEQ multiplex PCR; TCRdb stores in-frame clones only, minus some. The sample has 2,500,000 or so clones, approximately 90% seen once. Caucasian adults residing in Nashville, Tennessee made up all the donors. The genes are TRBV28 and TRBJ1-2; D is unclear. The TCR comes from a man younger than 30 in good health. The sequencing sample was made of naive CD4+ T cells sorted from blood. As to subset: CD45RA+ positively selected. The CDR3 loop reads CASTTGGRVLYGYTF. CDR3 sequence (DNA): TGTGCCAGCACCACTGGCGGGAGAGTTCTCTATGGCTACACCTTC.